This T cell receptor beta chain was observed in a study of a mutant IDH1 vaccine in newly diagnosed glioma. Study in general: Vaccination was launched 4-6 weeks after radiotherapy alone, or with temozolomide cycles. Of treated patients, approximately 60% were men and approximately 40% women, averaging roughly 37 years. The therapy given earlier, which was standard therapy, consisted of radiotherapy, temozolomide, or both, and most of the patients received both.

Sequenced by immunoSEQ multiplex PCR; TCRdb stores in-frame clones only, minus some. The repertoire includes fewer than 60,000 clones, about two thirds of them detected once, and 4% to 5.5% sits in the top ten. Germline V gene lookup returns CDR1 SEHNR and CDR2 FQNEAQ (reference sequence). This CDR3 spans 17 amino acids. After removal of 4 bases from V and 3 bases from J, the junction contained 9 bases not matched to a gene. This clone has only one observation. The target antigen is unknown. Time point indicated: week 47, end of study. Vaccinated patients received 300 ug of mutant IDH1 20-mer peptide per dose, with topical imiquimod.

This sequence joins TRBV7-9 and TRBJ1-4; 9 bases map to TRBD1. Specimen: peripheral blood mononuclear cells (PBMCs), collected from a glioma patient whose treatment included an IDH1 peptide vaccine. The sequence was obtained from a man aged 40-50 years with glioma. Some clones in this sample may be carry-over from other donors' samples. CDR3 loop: CASSYPTGGAPNEKLFF. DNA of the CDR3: TGTGCCAGCAGCTACCCGACAGGGGGGGCGCCTAATGAAAAACTGTTTTTT. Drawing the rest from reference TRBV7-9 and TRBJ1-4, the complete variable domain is DTGVSQNPRHKITKRGQNVTFRCDPISEHNRLYWYRQTLGQGPEFLTYFQNEAQLEKSRLLSDRFSAERPKGSFSTLEIQRTEQGDSAMYLCASSYPTGGAPNEKLFFGSGTQLSVL.